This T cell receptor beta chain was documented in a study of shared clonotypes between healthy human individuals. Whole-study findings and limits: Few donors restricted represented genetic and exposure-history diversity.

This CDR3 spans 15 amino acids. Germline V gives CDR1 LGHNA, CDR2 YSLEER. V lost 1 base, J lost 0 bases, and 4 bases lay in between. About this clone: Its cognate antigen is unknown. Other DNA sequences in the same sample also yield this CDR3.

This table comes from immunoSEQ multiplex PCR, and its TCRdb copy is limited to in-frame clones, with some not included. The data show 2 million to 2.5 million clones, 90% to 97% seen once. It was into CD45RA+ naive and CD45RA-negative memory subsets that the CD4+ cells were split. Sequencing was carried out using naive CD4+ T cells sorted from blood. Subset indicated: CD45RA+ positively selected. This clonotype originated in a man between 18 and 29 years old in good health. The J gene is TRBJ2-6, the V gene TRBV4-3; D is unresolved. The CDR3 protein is CASSQGVSGANVLTF. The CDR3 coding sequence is TGCGCCAGCAGCCAAGGAGTCTCTGGGGCCAACGTCCTGACTTTC.